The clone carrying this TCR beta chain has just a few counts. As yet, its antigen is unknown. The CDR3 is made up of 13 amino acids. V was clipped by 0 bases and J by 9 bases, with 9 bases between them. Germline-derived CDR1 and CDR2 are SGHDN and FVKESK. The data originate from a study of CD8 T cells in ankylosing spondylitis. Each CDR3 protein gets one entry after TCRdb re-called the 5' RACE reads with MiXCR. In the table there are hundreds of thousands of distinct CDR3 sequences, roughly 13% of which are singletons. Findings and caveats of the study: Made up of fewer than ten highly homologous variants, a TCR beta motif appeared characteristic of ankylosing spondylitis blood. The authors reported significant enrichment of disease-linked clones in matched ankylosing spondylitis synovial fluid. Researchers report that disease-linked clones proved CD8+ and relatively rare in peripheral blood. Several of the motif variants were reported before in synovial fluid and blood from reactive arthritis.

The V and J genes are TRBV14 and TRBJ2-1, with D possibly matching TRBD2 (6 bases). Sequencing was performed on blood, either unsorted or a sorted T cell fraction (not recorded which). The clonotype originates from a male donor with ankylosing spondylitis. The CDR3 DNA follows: TGTGCCAGCAGCCAAGATTGGCGGGGTGAGCAGTTCTTC. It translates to CASSQDWRGEQFF.